This entry describes one T cell receptor (beta chain). Its antigen is as yet unknown. Each participant gave around 9.6 milliliters of peripheral blood. This specimen belongs to a study of type 1 and type 2 diabetes patients. Broader study findings: Type 2 diabetes and control samples shared highly correlated V and J usage, averaging approximately 0.97.

The PCR template was genomic DNA. The TCR beta CDR3 region was amplified using 30 forward and 13 reverse primers. From the multiplex PCR reads, TCRdb called clonotypes with MiXCR, one entry per CDR3 protein. The data contain approximately 260,000 distinct CDR3 sequences, roughly 50% of them singletons. Germline assignment: CDR1 KGHSH and CDR2 LQKENI. The ends lost 2 bases at V and 6 bases at J; junction bases unmatched: 7. This CDR3 comprises 14 residues. The rearrangement uses TRBV18 and TRBJ2-7, with 7 positions matching TRBD2. Sequenced: peripheral blood mononuclear cells (PBMCs). This TCR derives from a man between 18 and 35 years old with type 2 diabetes. DNA for the CDR3: TGTGCCAGCTCACCAGACCCAGCGGGAACCGAGCAGTACTTC. This translates into CASSPDPAGTEQYF.